This paragraph reports one T cell receptor beta chain. The antigen remains undetermined. These data originate in a study of a mutant IDH1 vaccine in newly diagnosed glioma. Study-wide context: A roughly 62% male, approximately 38% female split and a mean age of roughly 37 years characterized treated patients. Former treatment meant radiotherapy, temozolomide, or both; the majority had gotten both. Findings and limits, study-wide: Apparently unrelated to pseudoprogression were changes in the top peripheral T cell clonotypes. Among all patients, vaccine-induced immune responses occurred in 85% to 95%.

Sequenced by immunoSEQ multiplex PCR; TCRdb stores in-frame clones only, minus some. Of about 98,000 clones in the sample, roughly 90% were seen once. The time point was: baseline, week 1 (first vaccination visit). The treatment is: pre-vaccination baseline after standard-of-care therapy. Sequenced material: PBMCs, taken from a glioma patient treated with radiotherapy, temozolomide or both. The TCR originated in a woman aged 45-65 years with glioma.

The CDR3 sequence is CASSEVAGGLTDTQYF. As DNA, the CDR3 is TGTGCCAGCAGTGAAGTAGCGGGAGGCCTCACAGATACGCAGTATTTT. J is TRBJ2-3 and V is TRBV2, with 10 bases matching TRBD2. Trimming removed 1 base from V and 2 bases from J; junction bases left unmatched: 3. Germline V lookup: CDR1 SNHLY, CDR2 FYNNEI. The CDR3 extends over 16 amino acids.